This T cell receptor (beta chain) was documented in a study of early stage breast cancer tumors. Whole-study context: Most invasive tumors, about 75% of the 16, were ER+/PR+/HER2-.

Generated by immunoSEQ multiplex PCR, the TCRdb table keeps only in-frame clones and is missing some. Among 45,000 to 50,000 clones listed, roughly 83% were seen once. In the case of this clone: What it binds is not known.

The study, taken as a whole, reports: Tumor and normal breast were distinguished via blood comparison in about 90% of the 16 patients. Enriched TCRB sequences shared across patients were mostly commonly generated sequences.

The CDR3 length is 16 residues. Germline V CDR1 and CDR2: LNHDA, SQIVND (reference sequence). The germline V and J ends were trimmed by 1 base and 1 base, with 10 bases remaining between them. The chain links TRBV19 to TRBJ2-2; D is unclear. This sequence originates from a person aged 50-59 years with breast cancer. The material sequenced was blood. The CDR3 sequence is CASSIGPHLNTGELFF. The CDR3 nucleotides read TGTGCCAGTAGTATAGGACCCCATCTGAACACCGGGGAGCTGTTTTTT.